A selection of T cell receptor beta chains follows, all from one sample in a study of T cell repertoires in ileal Crohn's disease. Measured with immunoSEQ multiplex PCR; TCRdb has only the in-frame clones, and not every one. The sample has some 16,000 clones, roughly 80% seen once; the top ten hold approximately 10%. Sequenced material: ileal tissue. The source of these receptors is an adult with Crohn's disease. CDR3s include the opening cysteine and the closing phenylalanine or tryptophan. A D gene is named only where the DNA matches it firmly. The size field is filled for only some rows; it gives once, few, many or a size class.

v_call: TRBV5-1; j_call: TRBJ2-7; d_call: .; clone_size: .; cdr3_aa: CASSAQAYTYEQYF; cdr3_nt: TGCGCCAGCAGCGCGCAGGCCTACACCTACGAGCAGTACTTC
v_call: TRBV12-5; j_call: TRBJ1-5; d_call: TRBD1; clone_size: .; cdr3_aa: CASGPAGQGTQPQHF; cdr3_nt: TGTGCTAGTGGTCCCGCCGGACAGGGTACTCAGCCCCAGCATTTT
v_call: TRBV4-1; j_call: TRBJ1-5; d_call: TRBD1; clone_size: .; cdr3_aa: CASSLEQDRGLIQPQHF; cdr3_nt: TGCGCCAGCAGCCTAGAACAGGACAGGGGGCTTATTCAGCCCCAGCATTTT
v_call: TRBV27; j_call: TRBJ1-1; d_call: TRBD1; clone_size: .; cdr3_aa: CASLGTGNTEAFF; cdr3_nt: TGTGCCAGCCTTGGGACAGGGAACACTGAAGCTTTCTTT
v_call: TRBV7-2; j_call: TRBJ1-6; d_call: .; clone_size: .; cdr3_aa: CASSLNAGRGNSPLHF; cdr3_nt: TGTGCCAGCAGCTTAAATGCGGGGCGCGGTAATTCCCCCCTCCACTTT
v_call: TRBV2; j_call: TRBJ1-6; d_call: TRBD1; clone_size: .; cdr3_aa: CASSTGTGARHGSPLHF; cdr3_nt: TGTGCCAGCAGCACGGGGACAGGGGCAAGGCATGGTTCACCCCTCCACTTT
v_call: TRBV2; j_call: TRBJ1-4; d_call: TRBD1; clone_size: .; cdr3_aa: CASSLGTGGRSEKLFF; cdr3_nt: TGTGCCAGCAGTTTAGGGACAGGGGGCAGGAGTGAAAAACTGTTTTTT
v_call: TRBV18; j_call: TRBJ2-7; d_call: TRBD1; clone_size: once; cdr3_aa: CASSPFEVNRGLVEQYF; cdr3_nt: TGTGCCAGCTCACCATTTGAAGTGAACAGGGGCCTGGTCGAGCAGTACTTC
v_call: TRBV14; j_call: TRBJ1-1; d_call: TRBD1; clone_size: .; cdr3_aa: CASSQADRAGTEAFF; cdr3_nt: TGTGCCAGCAGCCAAGCGGACAGGGCGGGCACTGAAGCTTTCTTT
v_call: TRBV4-1; j_call: TRBJ2-5; d_call: .; clone_size: .; cdr3_aa: CASRGAGQETQYF; cdr3_nt: TGCGCCAGCAGAGGGGCAGGGCAAGAGACCCAGTACTTC
v_call: TRBV4-3; j_call: TRBJ1-4; d_call: TRBD1; clone_size: .; cdr3_aa: CASSHAGGRFEKLFF; cdr3_nt: TGCGCCAGCAGCCATGCAGGGGGCAGATTTGAAAAACTGTTTTTT
v_call: TRBV7-2; j_call: TRBJ2-7; d_call: .; clone_size: .; cdr3_aa: CASSSYRGGFEQYF; cdr3_nt: TGTGCCAGCAGCTCATACAGGGGGGGTTTCGAGCAGTACTTC
v_call: TRBV7-2; j_call: TRBJ2-5; d_call: .; clone_size: .; cdr3_aa: CASSLAGSRQETQYF; cdr3_nt: TGTGCCAGCAGCTTAGCGGGGAGTCGGCAAGAGACCCAGTACTTC
v_call: TRBV6-5; j_call: TRBJ1-5; d_call: .; clone_size: .; cdr3_aa: CASSYGQYNQPQHF; cdr3_nt: TGTGCCAGCAGTTACGGACAGTACAATCAGCCCCAGCATTTT
v_call: TRBV4-3; j_call: TRBJ2-3; d_call: TRBD1; clone_size: .; cdr3_aa: CASSQRQGSTDTQYF; cdr3_nt: TGCGCCAGCAGCCAAAGACAGGGTAGCACAGATACGCAGTATTTT
v_call: TRBV2; j_call: TRBJ1-2; d_call: .; clone_size: few; cdr3_aa: CATGAGRGNYGYTF; cdr3_nt: TGTGCCACCGGCGCGGGACGAGGAAACTATGGCTACACCTTC
v_call: TRBV12-5; j_call: TRBJ1-6; d_call: .; clone_size: once; cdr3_aa: CASGMTAYNSPLHF; cdr3_nt: TGTGCTAGTGGTATGACAGCTTACAATTCACCCCTCCACTTT
v_call: TRBV7-8; j_call: TRBJ2-3; d_call: .; clone_size: .; cdr3_aa: CASSLFLFTDTQYF; cdr3_nt: TGTGCCAGCAGCTTATTTCTTTTCACAGATACGCAGTATTTT
v_call: TRBV30; j_call: TRBJ1-5; d_call: .; clone_size: .; cdr3_aa: CAWSGDMDSNQPQHF; cdr3_nt: TGTGCCTGGAGCGGGGACATGGATAGCAATCAGCCCCAGCATTTT
v_call: TRBV7-3; j_call: TRBJ2-1; d_call: TRBD1; clone_size: .; cdr3_aa: CASSSRGHDNEQFF; cdr3_nt: TGTGCCAGCAGCTCAAGGGGGCACGACAATGAGCAGTTCTTC
v_call: TRBV9; j_call: TRBJ2-5; d_call: TRBD1; clone_size: .; cdr3_aa: CASSDPGDREETQYF; cdr3_nt: TGTGCCAGCAGCGACCCAGGGGACAGAGAAGAGACCCAGTACTTC
v_call: TRBV20-1; j_call: TRBJ2-7; d_call: TRBD1; clone_size: .; cdr3_aa: CSAPDRYEQYF; cdr3_nt: TGCAGTGCTCCGGACAGGTACGAGCAGTACTTC
v_call: TRBV10-3; j_call: TRBJ1-5; d_call: .; clone_size: .; cdr3_aa: CAISEASGRSNQPQHF; cdr3_nt: TGTGCCATCAGTGAGGCATCAGGGAGGAGCAATCAGCCCCAGCATTTT
v_call: TRBV27; j_call: TRBJ1-1; d_call: .; clone_size: few; cdr3_aa: CASSPTGHIGTEAFF; cdr3_nt: TGTGCCAGCAGTCCGACGGGACATATAGGGACTGAAGCTTTCTTT
v_call: TRBV7-3; j_call: TRBJ2-2; d_call: TRBD1; clone_size: .; cdr3_aa: CASSPDRLATGELFF; cdr3_nt: TGTGCCAGCAGCCCGGACAGGCTTGCCACCGGGGAGCTGTTTTTT
v_call: TRBV5-1; j_call: TRBJ2-1; d_call: TRBD1; clone_size: .; cdr3_aa: CASSLEGTGNYNEQFF; cdr3_nt: TGCGCCAGCAGCTTGGAAGGGACAGGGAACTACAATGAGCAGTTCTTC
v_call: TRBV6-6; j_call: TRBJ2-7; d_call: TRBD1; clone_size: .; cdr3_aa: CASTSNRGAYEQYF; cdr3_nt: TGTGCCAGCACCTCCAACAGGGGCGCCTACGAGCAGTACTTC
v_call: TRBV19; j_call: TRBJ1-1; d_call: TRBD1; clone_size: .; cdr3_aa: CASIPPTGGKAFF; cdr3_nt: TGTGCCAGTATACCCCCGACAGGGGGGAAAGCTTTCTTT
v_call: TRBV7-8; j_call: TRBJ1-1; d_call: .; clone_size: .; cdr3_aa: CASSSARLQAFF; cdr3_nt: TGTGCCAGCAGCTCCGCCAGGTTACAAGCTTTCTTT
v_call: TRBV30; j_call: TRBJ1-2; d_call: .; clone_size: .; cdr3_aa: CAWLDRGNYGYTF; cdr3_nt: TGTGCCTGGTTAGACAGAGGTAACTATGGCTACACCTTC
v_call: TRBV7-9; j_call: TRBJ1-1; d_call: .; clone_size: .; cdr3_aa: CASSSENTEAFF; cdr3_nt: TGTGCCAGCAGCTCAGAAAACACTGAAGCTTTCTTT
v_call: TRBV9; j_call: TRBJ2-5; d_call: .; clone_size: few; cdr3_aa: CASSGGGGPQETQYF; cdr3_nt: TGTGCCAGCAGCGGTGGCGGAGGGCCCCAAGAGACCCAGTACTTC
v_call: TRBV29-1; j_call: TRBJ2-2; d_call: TRBD2; clone_size: .; cdr3_aa: CSGTAGRAGELFF; cdr3_nt: TGCAGCGGAACCGCAGGGAGGGCCGGGGAGCTGTTTTTT
v_call: TRBV9; j_call: TRBJ2-1; d_call: .; clone_size: .; cdr3_aa: CASSVGLNEQFF; cdr3_nt: TGTGCCAGCAGCGTCGGTTTGAATGAGCAGTTCTTC
v_call: TRBV6-5; j_call: TRBJ2-3; d_call: TRBD2; clone_size: .; cdr3_aa: CASSYGLAGRNTQYF; cdr3_nt: TGTGCCAGCAGTTACGGACTAGCGGGGAGGAATACGCAGTATTTT
v_call: TRBV28; j_call: TRBJ2-7; d_call: TRBD1; clone_size: .; cdr3_aa: CASHRLDRANEQYF; cdr3_nt: TGTGCCAGCCATAGGTTAGACAGGGCTAACGAGCAGTACTTC
v_call: TRBV7-9; j_call: TRBJ2-3; d_call: .; clone_size: .; cdr3_aa: CASRTGVRDTQYF; cdr3_nt: TGTGCCAGCAGGACAGGAGTGCGGGATACGCAGTATTTT